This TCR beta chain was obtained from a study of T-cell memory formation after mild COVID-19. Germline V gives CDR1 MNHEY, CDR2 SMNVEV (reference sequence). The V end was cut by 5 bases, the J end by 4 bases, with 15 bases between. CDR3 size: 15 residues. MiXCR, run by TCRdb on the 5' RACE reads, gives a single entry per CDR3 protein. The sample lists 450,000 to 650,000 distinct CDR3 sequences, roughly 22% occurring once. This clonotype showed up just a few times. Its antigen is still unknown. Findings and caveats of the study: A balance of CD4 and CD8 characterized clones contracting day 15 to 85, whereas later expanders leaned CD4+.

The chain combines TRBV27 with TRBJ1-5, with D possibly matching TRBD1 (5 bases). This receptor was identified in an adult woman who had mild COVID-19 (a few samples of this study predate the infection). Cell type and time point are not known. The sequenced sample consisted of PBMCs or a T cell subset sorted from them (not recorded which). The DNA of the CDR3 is TGTGCCAGCAGTCAGGGTTCCGGGGTTAATCAGCCCCAGCATTTT. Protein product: CASSQGSGVNQPQHF.